This is a list of T cell receptor beta chains from one sample in a study of blood T cells in healthy people across ages. TCRdb recomputed calls from the 5' RACE reads with MiXCR, one row per CDR3 protein. Of about 780,000 distinct CDR3 sequences detected, about 47% appear once; the ten largest clones hold around a sixth. Sequencing was performed on blood. Receptors were obtained from a man at least 80 years old in good health. Each CDR3 is given without its conserved first and last residue.

J: TRBJ2-5
V: TRBV5-1
CDR3: ASSSAGAGRETQY

J: TRBJ2-2
V: TRBV5-1
CDR3: ASRRRGDTGELF

J: TRBJ2-1
V: TRBV27
CDR3: ASQSASSYNEQF

J: TRBJ2-1
V: TRBV5-6
CDR3: ASSPLAGIVNEQF

J: TRBJ2-5
V: TRBV19
CDR3: ASSISRGRMGETQY

J: TRBJ2-3
V: TRBV7-2
CDR3: ASSDTSHTDTQY

J: TRBJ2-3
V: TRBV25-1
CDR3: ASSGTGLGTDTQY

J: TRBJ2-1
V: TRBV15
CDR3: ATSSSYNEQF

J: TRBJ2-2
V: TRBV5-6
CDR3: ASSLAGLAGGPVTGELF

J: TRBJ2-2
V: TRBV27
CDR3: ASSPSGTGELF

J: TRBJ2-1
V: TRBV7-9
CDR3: ASSLARGFNEQF

J: TRBJ2-7
V: TRBV6-5
CDR3: ASSLTGLAAIYEQY

J: TRBJ2-6
V: TRBV7-2
CDR3: ASSSRGPSGANVLT

J: TRBJ2-1
V: TRBV20-1
CDR3: RSSGRVGNEQF

J: TRBJ2-7
V: TRBV30
CDR3: ALRGAGREQY

J: TRBJ2-5
V: TRBV29-1
CDR3: SVEDPGLVPNEQY

J: TRBJ2-1
V: TRBV4-2
CDR3: ASSPPRGSGNEQF

J: TRBJ2-1
V: TRBV11-2
CDR3: ASSSAPWGSYNEQF

J: TRBJ2-3
V: TRBV20-1
CDR3: SAERLAGEGTDTQY

J: TRBJ2-7
V: TRBV20-1
CDR3: SARPPDPGPQY

J: TRBJ1-2
V: TRBV7-2
CDR3: ASSLDLDREYGYT

J: TRBJ2-1
V: TRBV28
CDR3: ASSLTNPSEQF

J: TRBJ2-7
V: TRBV12-3/TRBV12-4
CDR3: ASRRRESQNEQY

J: TRBJ2-6
V: TRBV6-5
CDR3: ASSYGPGEGSGANVLT

J: TRBJ2-5
V: TRBV30
CDR3: AWSPRGVQETQY

J: TRBJ2-7
V: TRBV9
CDR3: ASSALPGTSGSYEQY

J: TRBJ2-3
V: TRBV10-1
CDR3: ASSGTLSGPDLSTDTQY

J: TRBJ2-1
V: TRBV2
CDR3: ASKVQGAQGEQF

J: TRBJ1-2
V: TRBV10-1
CDR3: ASSQTGTGGYT

J: TRBJ2-7
V: TRBV5-4
CDR3: ASSLTSGDQQY

J: TRBJ1-5
V: TRBV7-8
CDR3: ASSLRGDSNQPQH

J: TRBJ2-3
V: TRBV6-2/TRBV6-3
CDR3: ASSYSELPRTDTQY

J: TRBJ1-2
V: TRBV9
CDR3: ASSIRQDTNYGYT

J: NA
V: TRBV7-2
CDR3: ASSSVAYEQY

J: NA
V: TRBV29-1
CDR3: SVEAGTRGRETQY

J: TRBJ2-3
V: TRBV12-3/TRBV12-4
CDR3: ASSLTAGGRSPDTQY

J: TRBJ1-2
V: TRBV9
CDR3: ASSVAGGSYGYT

J: TRBJ2-5
V: TRBV29-1
CDR3: SVRVPGIQETQY

J: TRBJ2-3
V: TRBV11-2
CDR3: ASSLIGATDTQY

J: TRBJ2-3
V: TRBV29-1
CDR3: SVLGPGGIDTQY

J: TRBJ2-1
V: TRBV29-1
CDR3: SAIRDLNEQF

J: TRBJ2-1
V: TRBV7-2
CDR3: ASSLDRRTGRYNEQF

J: TRBJ2-7
V: TRBV9
CDR3: ASSVGWEDYEQY

J: TRBJ1-1
V: TRBV20-1
CDR3: SAREGSGNTEAF

J: TRBJ2-7
V: TRBV29-1
CDR3: SGRTSYEQY

J: TRBJ2-5
V: TRBV4-2
CDR3: ASSQTLSGEQY

J: TRBJ2-7
V: TRBV20-1
CDR3: SARDSRAPFEQY

J: TRBJ2-1
V: TRBV6-2/TRBV6-3
CDR3: ASSYSLSGGSYNEQF

J: TRBJ1-1
V: TRBV29-1
CDR3: SVDIQGRYTEAF

J: TRBJ2-5
V: TRBV20-1
CDR3: SAERGQRRQETQY

J: TRBJ1-1
V: TRBV7-2
CDR3: ASSLTPSAF

J: TRBJ1-1
V: TRBV19
CDR3: ASQDRGLSNTEAF

J: NA
V: TRBV7-2
CDR3: ASSLDAAGEGEQY

J: TRBJ2-5
V: TRBV27
CDR3: ASSLLTGQETQY

J: TRBJ2-1
V: TRBV14
CDR3: ASSQVHAGFIRNEQF

J: TRBJ2-1
V: TRBV10-3
CDR3: AISSTSGMDNEQF

J: TRBJ2-1
V: TRBV27
CDR3: ASSFQSSYNEQF

J: TRBJ1-5
V: TRBV12-3/TRBV12-4
CDR3: ASSFLGYSNQPQH

J: TRBJ2-7
V: TRBV6-5
CDR3: ASSGTGEYEQY